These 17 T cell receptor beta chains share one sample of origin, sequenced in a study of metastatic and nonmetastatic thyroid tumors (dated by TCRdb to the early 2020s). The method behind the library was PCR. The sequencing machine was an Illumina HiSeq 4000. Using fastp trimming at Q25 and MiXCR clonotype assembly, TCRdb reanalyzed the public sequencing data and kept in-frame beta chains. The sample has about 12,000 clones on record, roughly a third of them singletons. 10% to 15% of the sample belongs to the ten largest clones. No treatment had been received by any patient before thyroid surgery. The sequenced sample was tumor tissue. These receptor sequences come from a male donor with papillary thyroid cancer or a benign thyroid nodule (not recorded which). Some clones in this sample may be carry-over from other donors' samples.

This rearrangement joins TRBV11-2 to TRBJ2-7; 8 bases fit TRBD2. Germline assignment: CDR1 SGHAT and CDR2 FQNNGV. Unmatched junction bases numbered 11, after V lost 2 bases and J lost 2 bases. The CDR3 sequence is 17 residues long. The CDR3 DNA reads TGTGCCAGCAGCTTACAATTGAGCGGGGGAAGAACCTACGAGCAGTACTTC. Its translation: CASSLQLSGGRTYEQYF.

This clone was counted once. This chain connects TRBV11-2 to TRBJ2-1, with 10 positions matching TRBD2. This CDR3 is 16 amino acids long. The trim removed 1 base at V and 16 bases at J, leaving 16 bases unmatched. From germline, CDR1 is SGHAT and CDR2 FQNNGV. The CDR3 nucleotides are TGTGCCAGCAGCTTAGGGAACCTAGCGGGAGTTGGAAGTTTATTCTTC. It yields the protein CASSLGNLAGVGSLFF.

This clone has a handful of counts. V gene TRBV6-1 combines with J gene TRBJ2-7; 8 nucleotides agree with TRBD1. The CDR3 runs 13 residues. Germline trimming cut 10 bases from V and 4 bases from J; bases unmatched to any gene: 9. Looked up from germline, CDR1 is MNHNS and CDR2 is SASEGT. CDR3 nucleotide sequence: TGTGCCATCACGGACAGGGTTGGGTACGAGCAGTACTTC. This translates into CAITDRVGYEQYF.

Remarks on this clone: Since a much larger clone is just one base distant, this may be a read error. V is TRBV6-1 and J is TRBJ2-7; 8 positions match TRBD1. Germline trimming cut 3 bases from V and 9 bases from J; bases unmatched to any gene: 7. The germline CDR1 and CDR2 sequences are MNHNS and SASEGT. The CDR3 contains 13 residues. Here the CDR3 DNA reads TGTGCCAGCAGTGACAGGGGGCATACGTGGCAGTACTTC. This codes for CASSDRGHTWQYF.

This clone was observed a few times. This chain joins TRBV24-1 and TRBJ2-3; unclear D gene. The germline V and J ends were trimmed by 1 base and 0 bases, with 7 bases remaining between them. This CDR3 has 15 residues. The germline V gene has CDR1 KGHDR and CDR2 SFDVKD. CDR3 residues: CATSDLVDSTDTQYF. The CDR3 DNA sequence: TGTGCCACCAGTGATTTAGTCGACAGCACAGATACGCAGTATTTT.

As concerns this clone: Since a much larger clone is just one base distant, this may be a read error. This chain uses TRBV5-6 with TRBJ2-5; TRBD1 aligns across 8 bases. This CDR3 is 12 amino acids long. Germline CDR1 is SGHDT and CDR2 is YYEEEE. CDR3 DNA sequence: TGTGTCAGCAGCTGGGACAGGGAGACCCAGTACTTC. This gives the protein CVSSWDRETQYF.

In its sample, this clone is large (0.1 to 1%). This CDR3 is CASSDQGNYGYTF. The CDR3 DNA reads as TGTGCCAGCAGTGATCAGGGCAACTATGGCTACACCTTC. The chain joins TRBV2 to TRBJ1-2, with D possibly TRBD1 on 5 matching bases. CDR3 length: 13 residues. Between the trimmed V and J ends, which lost 3 bases and 2 bases, there was a span of 7 bases. CDR1 SNHLY and CDR2 FYNNEI come from the germline V gene. Based on the CDR3 plus reference TRBV2 and TRBJ1-2, the full variable domain is EPEVTQTPSHQVTQMGQEVILRCVPISNHLYFYWYRQILGQKVEFLVSFYNNEISEKSEIFDDQFSVERPDGSNFTLKIRSTKLEDSAMYFCASSDQGNYGYTFGSGTRLTVV.

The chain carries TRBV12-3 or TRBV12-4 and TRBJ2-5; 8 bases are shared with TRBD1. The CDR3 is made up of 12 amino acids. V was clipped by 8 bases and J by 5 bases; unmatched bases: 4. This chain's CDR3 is CASDTGGETQYF. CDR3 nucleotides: TGTGCCAGCGATACAGGGGGGGAGACCCAGTACTTC.

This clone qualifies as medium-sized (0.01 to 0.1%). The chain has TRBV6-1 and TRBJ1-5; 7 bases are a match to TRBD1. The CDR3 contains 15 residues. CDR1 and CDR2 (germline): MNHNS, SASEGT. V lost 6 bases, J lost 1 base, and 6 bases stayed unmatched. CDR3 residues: CASSPGTVSNQPQHF. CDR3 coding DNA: TGTGCCAGCAGCCCCGGGACAGTAAGCAATCAGCCCCAGCATTTT.

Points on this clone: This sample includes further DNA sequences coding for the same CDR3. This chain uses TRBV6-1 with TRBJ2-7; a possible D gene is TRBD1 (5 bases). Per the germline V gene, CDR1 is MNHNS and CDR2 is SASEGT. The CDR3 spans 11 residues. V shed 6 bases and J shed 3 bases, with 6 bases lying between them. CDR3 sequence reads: CASRDSYEQYF. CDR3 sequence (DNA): TGTGCCAGCAGAGACAGCTACGAGCAGTACTTC.

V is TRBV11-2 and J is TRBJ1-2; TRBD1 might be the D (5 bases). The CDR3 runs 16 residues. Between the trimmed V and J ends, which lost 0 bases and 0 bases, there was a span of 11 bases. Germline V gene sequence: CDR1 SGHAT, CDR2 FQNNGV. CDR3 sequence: CASSLEGRGANYGYTF. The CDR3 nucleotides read TGTGCCAGCAGCTTAGAGGGGAGGGGAGCTAACTATGGCTACACCTTC.

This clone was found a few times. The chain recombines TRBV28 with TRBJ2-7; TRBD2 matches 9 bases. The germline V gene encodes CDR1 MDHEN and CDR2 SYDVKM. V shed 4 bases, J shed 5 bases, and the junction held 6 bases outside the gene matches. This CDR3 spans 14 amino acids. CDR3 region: CASSSLAGVNEQYF. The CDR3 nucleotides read TGTGCCAGCAGTTCCTTAGCGGGAGTTAACGAGCAGTACTTC.

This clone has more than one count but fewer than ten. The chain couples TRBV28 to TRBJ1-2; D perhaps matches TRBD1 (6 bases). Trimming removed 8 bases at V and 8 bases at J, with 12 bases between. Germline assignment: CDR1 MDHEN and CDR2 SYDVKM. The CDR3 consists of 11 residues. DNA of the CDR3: TGTGCCAGCGCTAGGGGGGGCGGCTACACCTTC. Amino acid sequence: CASARGGGYTF.

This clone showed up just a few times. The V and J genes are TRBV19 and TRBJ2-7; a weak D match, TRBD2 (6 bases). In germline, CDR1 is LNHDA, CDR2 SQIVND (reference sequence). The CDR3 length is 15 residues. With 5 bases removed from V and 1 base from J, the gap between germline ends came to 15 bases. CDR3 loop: CASSPERAGSYEQYF. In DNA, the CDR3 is TGTGCCAGTAGTCCCGAAAGGGCGGGATCCTACGAGCAGTACTTC. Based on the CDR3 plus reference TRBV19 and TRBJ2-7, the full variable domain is DGGITQSPKYLFRKEGQNVTLSCEQNLNHDAMYWYRQDPGQGLRLIYYSQIVNDFQKGDIAEGYSVSREKKESFPLTVTSAQKNPTAFYLCASSPERAGSYEQYFGPGTRLTVT.

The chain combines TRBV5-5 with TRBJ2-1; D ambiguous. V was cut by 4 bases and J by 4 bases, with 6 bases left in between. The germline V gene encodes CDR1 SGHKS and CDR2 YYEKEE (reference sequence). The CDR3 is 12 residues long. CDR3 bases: TGTGCCAGCAGCAACTCGTACAATGAGCAGTTCTTC. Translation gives CASSNSYNEQFF.

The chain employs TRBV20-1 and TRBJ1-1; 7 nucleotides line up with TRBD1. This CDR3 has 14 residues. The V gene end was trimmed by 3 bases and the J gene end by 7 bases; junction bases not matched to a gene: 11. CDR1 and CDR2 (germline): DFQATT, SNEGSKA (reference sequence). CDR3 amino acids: CSARIRTGVDEAFF. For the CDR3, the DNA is TGCAGTGCTAGGATACGAACAGGGGTTGATGAAGCTTTCTTT.

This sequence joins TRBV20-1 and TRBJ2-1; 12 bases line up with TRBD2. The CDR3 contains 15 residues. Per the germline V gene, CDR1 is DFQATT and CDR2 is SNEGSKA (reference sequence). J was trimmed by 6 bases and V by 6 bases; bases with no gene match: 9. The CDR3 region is CSAYPLAGGPNEQFF. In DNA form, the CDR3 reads TGCAGTGCCTATCCTCTAGCGGGAGGGCCCAATGAGCAGTTCTTC.